The T cell receptor (beta chain) under discussion was sequenced for a study of blood T cell repertoires in COVID-19. Study overall: The United States, Italy and Spain provided the acute and convalescent COVID-19 samples. PBMCs, B-cell-depleted T cells, or T cells were the source of the cDNA or gDNA that made up the material.

Participants spanned ages roughly 18 to 90 years and resided in about two dozen US areas. Deletions cut 3 bases from V and 10 bases from J, with 11 bases between. CDR3 length: 13 residues. Germline CDR1 reads SGHTS; CDR2 reads YDEGEE. Study processing details: Reference gene primers were amplified, and this amplification served to estimate nucleated cell counts. Here immunoSEQ multiplex PCR was the method, and the copy in TCRdb shows in-frame clones only, minus some. V and J calls and clone size are those listed in that table; D and trimming were worked out from the DNA. The data hold about 400,000 clones, with about 87% observed a single time.

The clonotype comes from a man aged 35 to 55 in a cohort exposed to, infected with or recovered from COVID-19 (not recorded which). Input material: PBMCs or T cells enriched from blood (not recorded which). This chain joins TRBV5-8 and TRBJ1-6, with D tentatively TRBD1 (6 bases). Here the CDR3 reads CASSYRAGSPLHF. CDR3 bases: TGTGCCAGCAGCTACAGGGCAGGATCACCCCTCCACTTT. The full variable domain, completed using reference TRBV5-8 and TRBJ1-6, is EAGVTQSPTHLIKTRGQQATLRCSPISGHTSVYWYQQALGLGLQFLLWYDEGEERNRGNFPPRFSGRQFPNYSSELNVNALELEDSALYLCASSYRAGSPLHFGNGTRLTVT.